What follows is one T cell receptor beta chain and its context. The antigen it binds to is not known. Nothing much larger sits one base from this clone, and base qualities are not available. This sample stems from a study of T cell repertoires in cytomegalovirus infection (dated by TCRdb to 2018 to 2020). Regarding the research as a whole: Alongside well-studied HLA-B-restricted epitopes, the peptide stimulations were aimed at recently identified HLA-C-restricted CMV epitopes, whose presentation resists viral immunomodulation. Donor HLA type was relevant to the analysis, as public TCR beta signatures indicated carriage of CMV infection together with the matching HLA type. General study outcomes and caveats: The ex vivo response was dominated by HLA-C-restricted CMV-specific TCR beta clonotypes, and the single most frequent clonotype in two of eight donors was supplied by these HLA-C-restricted clonotypes. In both this cohort and an independent cohort of some 380 donors, the cumulative frequency of public TCR beta family members distinguished carriers of CMV infection plus the relevant HLA type.

From V the trimming removes 6 bases and from J it removes 4 bases, while the gene matches leave 9 bases of the junction unaccounted for. CDR1 and CDR2 are drawn from the germline V gene: MDHEN, SYDVKM. The CDR3 covers 15 residues, taking in both the cysteine and the phenylalanine. Kept here is only the CDR3 DNA, which spans 45 bases and is read in frame from base 1. The sample's treatment or condition label, in plain terms: in vitro stimulation with specific CMV peptide epitopes to enrich CMV-specific T cells. The reads were generated on an Illumina HiSeq 1500. Starting from the raw public reads, TCRdb applied fastp trimming at Q25, assembled clones with MiXCR and retained in-frame beta chains. Every entry covers one CDR3 protein and lists the most common genes and DNA from its rows. The sample has 80,000 or so distinct CDR3 sequences on record, approximately 40% of them singletons. The top ten constitute approximately 95% of the sample.

The specimen was CD8+ T cells from cultured PBMCs, collected from culture after CMV antigen stimulation. The sequence came from a human donor in good health (CMV status not recorded). Some clones in this sample may be carry-over from other donors' samples. The chain joins TRBV28 to TRBJ2-5; the central 9 bases match TRBD1. The encoded CDR3 is CASSTGTGWGETQYF. The base sequence is TGTGCCAGCAGCACCGGGACAGGGTGGGGAGAGACCCAGTACTTC.